Presented here are 14 T cell receptor beta chains from one specimen sequenced in a study of blood T cell repertoires in COVID-19. Measured with immunoSEQ multiplex PCR; TCRdb has only the in-frame clones, and not every one. This sample carries fewer than 200,000 clones, approximately 84% of them seen once, and the ten largest clones take around 7%. Sequenced sample: peripheral blood. Every receptor here comes from a human donor in a cohort sampled during active COVID-19.

This clone was detected a few times. As DNA, the CDR3 is TGTGCCAGCAGCCAAGGATACCGGGTCGAGGACCAGTACTTC. This encodes CASSQGYRVEDQYF. The chain combines TRBV3-1 (or the pseudogene TRBV3-2) with TRBJ2-5; the D is unclear. This CDR3 contains 14 residues. V lost 1 base and J 10 bases, leaving 16 bases between the germline ends. Germline CDR1 and CDR2: LGHDT and YNNKEL (reference sequence).

The rearrangement joins TRBV9 to TRBJ1-2, with no clear D. This CDR3 has 14 residues. Germline-derived CDR1 and CDR2 are SGDLS and YYNGEE. Trimming took off 4 bases at V and 4 bases at J, with 14 bases between the two ends. The CDR3 region has the DNA TGTGCCAGCAGCCCCGAGCCTTATCTCTATGGCTACACCTTC. This codes for CASSPEPYLYGYTF.

The V gene is TRBV7-9, the J gene TRBJ2-1; D is unresolved. Germline V CDR1 and CDR2: SEHNR, FQNEAQ (reference sequence). Deletions cut 4 bases from V and 0 bases from J, with 10 bases between. The CDR3 consists of 15 residues. The CDR3 DNA sequence: TGTGCCAGCAGCTCCGACACGAGCTCCTACAATGAGCAGTTCTTC. It codes for CASSSDTSSYNEQFF. Supplemented by reference TRBV7-9 and TRBJ2-1, the full variable domain reads DTGVSQNPRHKITKRGQNVTFRCDPISEHNRLYWYRQTLGQGPEFLTYFQNEAQLEKSRLLSDRFSAERPKGSFSTLEIQRTEQGDSAMYLCASSSDTSSYNEQFFGPGTRLTVL.

The chain joins TRBV3-1 (or the pseudogene TRBV3-2) to TRBJ2-1; a weak D match, TRBD2 (5 bases). There are 15 residues in the CDR3. Germline V gives CDR1 LGHDT, CDR2 YNNKEL (reference sequence). V lost 7 bases and J lost 4, with 17 bases in between. The CDR3 DNA follows: TGTGCCAGCACTGAGGGCCATGGGGTGTACAATGAGCAGTTCTTC. Its translation: CASTEGHGVYNEQFF.

This chain links TRBV2 with TRBJ2-1; 7 positions match TRBD1. J lost 3 bases, V lost 7 bases, and 9 bases had no gene match. Germline loops: CDR1 SNHLY, CDR2 FYNNEI. This CDR3 has 15 residues. CDR3 residues: CASTPRGQSYNEQFF. CDR3 coding DNA: TGTGCCAGCACCCCCAGGGGACAGAGCTACAATGAGCAGTTCTTC.

This chain links TRBV12-3 or TRBV12-4 with TRBJ1-2; no definite D call. Between the trimmed V and J ends, which lost 6 bases and 0 bases, there was a span of 5 bases. The CDR3 is made up of 12 amino acids. The CDR3 nucleotides read TGTGCCAGCAGCCCAGCTAACTATGGCTACACCTTC. Its translation is CASSPANYGYTF.

This clone has a handful of counts. The chain couples TRBV7-2 to TRBJ2-1; 10 bases agree with TRBD2. Germline CDR1 reads SGHTA; CDR2 reads FQGNSA. V was clipped by 1 base and J by 4 bases; unmatched bases: 7. The CDR3 consists of 17 residues. DNA for the CDR3: TGTGCCAGCAGCTTAGGGGTAGCGGGGGGCCCTTACAATGAGCAGTTCTTC. It yields the protein CASSLGVAGGPYNEQFF.

The gene calls are TRBV19 and TRBJ1-2; 7 positions agree with TRBD1. V lost 8 bases and J lost 8; bases outside the gene matches: 11. Germline V gene sequence: CDR1 LNHDA, CDR2 SQIVND (reference sequence). The CDR3 sequence is 13 residues long. The CDR3 region is CASGELDRPGYTF. The CDR3 DNA follows: TGTGCCAGTGGGGAATTGGACAGGCCGGGCTACACCTTC.

The J gene is TRBJ2-3, the V gene TRBV29-1, with 7 bases matching TRBD1. CDR1 and CDR2 from the germline V gene are SQVTM and ANQGSEA. The CDR3 contains 15 residues. With V trimmed by 0 bases and J by 4 bases, 7 bases remained unmatched. CDR3 DNA sequence: TGCAGCGTTGAAGATCGGACAGGTGGCCCAGATACGCAGTATTTT. It codes for CSVEDRTGGPDTQYF.

This clone was seen a single time. The rearrangement uses TRBV27 and TRBJ1-2; D is possibly TRBD1 (5 bases). V shed 5 bases and J shed 8 bases, with 15 bases lying between them. The germline CDR1 and CDR2 sequences are MNHEY and SMNVEV (reference sequence). CDR3 length: 13 residues. The DNA of the CDR3 is TGTGCCAGCAGTGCCCAGGGAGGTAGGGGCTACACCTTC. Translating it yields CASSAQGGRGYTF.

V and J are TRBV5-4 and TRBJ1-1; D is perhaps TRBD1 (6 bases). There are 15 residues in the CDR3. V lost 2 bases and J 7 bases, leaving 18 bases between the germline ends. Per germline, CDR1 SGHNT and CDR2 YYREEE (reference sequence). Written as DNA, the CDR3 is TGTGCCAGCAGCTTATCGAACTTCCAGGGGAGTGAAGCTTTCTTT. Translation: CASSLSNFQGSEAFF.

DNA for the CDR3: TGTGCCAGCAGTTTCGTCGACAGATACGAGCAGTACTTC. It yields the protein CASSFVDRYEQYF. V and J are TRBV2 and TRBJ2-7; tentative D call: TRBD1 (5 bases). The V and J ends lost 5 bases and 4 bases respectively, with 12 bases between them. The CDR3 is made up of 13 amino acids. The germline V gene encodes CDR1 SNHLY and CDR2 FYNNEI.

This chain uses TRBV13 with TRBJ2-1, with TRBD1 identical over 7 bases. Germline V gene lookup returns CDR1 PRHDT and CDR2 FYEKMQ (reference sequence). Unmatched junction bases numbered 3, after V lost 0 bases and J lost 10 bases. The CDR3 has 13 amino acids. CDR3 coding DNA: TGTGCCAGCAGCTTAGGACGACAGGGCGAGCAGTTCTTC. Amino acid sequence: CASSLGRQGEQFF.

The rearrangement joins TRBV4-2 to TRBJ2-5, with TRBD1 matching 9 bases. The CDR3 covers 16 residues. V shed 4 bases and J 5 bases; nucleotides not matched to a gene: 11. Germline V gives CDR1 LGHNA, CDR2 YNFKEQ. This CDR3 is CASSLRGQGLMETQYF. In nucleotides, the CDR3 is TGTGCCAGCAGCCTCCGGGGACAGGGTTTGATGGAGACCCAGTACTTC.